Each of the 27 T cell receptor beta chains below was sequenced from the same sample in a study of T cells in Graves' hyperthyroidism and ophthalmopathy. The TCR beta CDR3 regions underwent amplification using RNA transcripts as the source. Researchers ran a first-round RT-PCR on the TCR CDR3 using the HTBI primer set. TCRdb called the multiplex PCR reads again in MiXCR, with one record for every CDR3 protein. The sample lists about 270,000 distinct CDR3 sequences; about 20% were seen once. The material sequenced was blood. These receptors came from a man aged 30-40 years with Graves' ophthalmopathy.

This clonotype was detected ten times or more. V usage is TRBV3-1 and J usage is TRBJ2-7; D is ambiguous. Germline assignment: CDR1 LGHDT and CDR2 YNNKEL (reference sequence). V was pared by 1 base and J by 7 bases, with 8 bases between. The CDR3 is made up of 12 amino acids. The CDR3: CASSQGMGEQYF. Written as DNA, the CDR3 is TGTGCCAGCAGCCAAGGAATGGGGGAGCAGTACTTC.

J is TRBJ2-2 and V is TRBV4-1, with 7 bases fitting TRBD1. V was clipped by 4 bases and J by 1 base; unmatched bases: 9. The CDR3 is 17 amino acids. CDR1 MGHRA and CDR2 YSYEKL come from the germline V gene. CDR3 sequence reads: CASSRNTGTENTGELFF. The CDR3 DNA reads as TGCGCCAGCAGCCGAAACACCGGGACAGAGAACACCGGGGAGCTGTTTTTT.

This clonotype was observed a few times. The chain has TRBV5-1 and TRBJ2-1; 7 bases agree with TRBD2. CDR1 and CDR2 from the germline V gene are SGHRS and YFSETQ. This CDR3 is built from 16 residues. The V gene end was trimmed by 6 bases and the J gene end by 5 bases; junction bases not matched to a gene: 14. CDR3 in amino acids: CASTHPGEGPHNEQFF. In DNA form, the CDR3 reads TGCGCCAGCACCCACCCGGGGGAGGGCCCCCACAATGAGCAGTTCTTC.

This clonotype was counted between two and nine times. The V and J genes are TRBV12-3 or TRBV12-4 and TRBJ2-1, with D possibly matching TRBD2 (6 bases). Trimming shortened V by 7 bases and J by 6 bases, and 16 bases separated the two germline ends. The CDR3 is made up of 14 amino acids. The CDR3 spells CASNPVEGSNEQFF. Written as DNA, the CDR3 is TGTGCCAGCAACCCCGTGGAGGGGAGCAATGAGCAGTTCTTC.

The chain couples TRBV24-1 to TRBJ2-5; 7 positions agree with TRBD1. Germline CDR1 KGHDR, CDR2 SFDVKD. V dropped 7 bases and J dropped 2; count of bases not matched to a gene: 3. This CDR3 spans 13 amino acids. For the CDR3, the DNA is TGTGCCACCAGAAAGGGGGCTCAAGAGACCCAGTACTTC. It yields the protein CATRKGAQETQYF.

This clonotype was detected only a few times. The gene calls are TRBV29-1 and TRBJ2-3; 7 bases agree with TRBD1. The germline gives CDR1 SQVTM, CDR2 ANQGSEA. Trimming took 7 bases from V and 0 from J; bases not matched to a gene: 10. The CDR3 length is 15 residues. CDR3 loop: CSGLGTASSTDTQYF. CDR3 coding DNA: TGCAGCGGACTCGGGACAGCGTCTAGCACAGATACGCAGTATTTT.

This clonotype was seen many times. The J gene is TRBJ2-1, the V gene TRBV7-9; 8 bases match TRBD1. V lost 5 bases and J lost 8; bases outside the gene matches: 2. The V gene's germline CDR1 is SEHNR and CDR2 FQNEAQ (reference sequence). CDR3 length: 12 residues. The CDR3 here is CASSATGDEQFF. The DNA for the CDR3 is TGTGCCAGCAGCGCGACAGGGGATGAGCAGTTCTTC.

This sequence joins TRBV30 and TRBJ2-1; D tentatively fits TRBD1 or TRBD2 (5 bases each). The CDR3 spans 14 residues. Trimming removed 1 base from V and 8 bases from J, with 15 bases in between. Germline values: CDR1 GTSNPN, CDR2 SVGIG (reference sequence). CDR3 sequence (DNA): TGTGCCTGGAGTGACCGGGACCCCTTCCATGAGCAGTTCTTC. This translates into CAWSDRDPFHEQFF.

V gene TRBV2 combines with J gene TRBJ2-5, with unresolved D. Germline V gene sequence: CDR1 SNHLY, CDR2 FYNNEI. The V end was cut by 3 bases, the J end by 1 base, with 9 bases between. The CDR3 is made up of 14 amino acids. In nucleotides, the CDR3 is TGTGCCAGCAGTGACGCTGACTCCCAAGAGACCCAGTACTTC. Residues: CASSDADSQETQYF.

CDR3 region: CASSLTSHQPQHF. CDR3 DNA: TGTGCCAGCAGCTTAACTAGTCATCAGCCCCAGCATTTT. The gene calls are TRBV11-2 and TRBJ1-5; D not resolved. The CDR3 extends over 13 amino acids. V was pared by 2 bases and J by 5 bases, with 7 bases between. Per the germline V gene, CDR1 is SGHAT and CDR2 is FQNNGV.

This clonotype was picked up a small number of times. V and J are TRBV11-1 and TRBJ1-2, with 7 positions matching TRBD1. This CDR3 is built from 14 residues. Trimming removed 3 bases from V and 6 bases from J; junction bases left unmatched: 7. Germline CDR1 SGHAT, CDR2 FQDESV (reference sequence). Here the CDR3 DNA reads TGTGCCAGCAGCTTCAGGGGGGCGTCCGATGGCTACACCTTC. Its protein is CASSFRGASDGYTF.

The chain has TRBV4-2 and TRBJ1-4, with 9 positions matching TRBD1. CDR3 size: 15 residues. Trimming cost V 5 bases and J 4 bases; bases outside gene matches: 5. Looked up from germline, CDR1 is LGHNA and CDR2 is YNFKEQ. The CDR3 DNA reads TGTGCCAGCAGCTACGGGACAGGGCTTAATGAAAAACTGTTTTTT. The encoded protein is CASSYGTGLNEKLFF.

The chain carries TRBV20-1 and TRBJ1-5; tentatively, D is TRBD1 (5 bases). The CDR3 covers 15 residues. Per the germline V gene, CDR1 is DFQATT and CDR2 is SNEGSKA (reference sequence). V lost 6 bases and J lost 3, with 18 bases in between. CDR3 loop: CSAHARQSYNQPQHF. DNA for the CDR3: TGCAGTGCCCACGCCCGACAGTCATACAATCAGCCCCAGCATTTT.

CDR3 sequence: CASRPGTSGISSYNEQFF. The CDR3 DNA follows: TGTGCCAGCAGACCCGGGACTAGCGGGATCAGCTCCTACAATGAGCAGTTCTTC. The rearrangement joins TRBV7-3 to TRBJ2-1; TRBD2 agrees at 13 bases. V lost 6 bases and J lost 0; bases outside the gene matches: 8. Germline CDR1 is SGHTA and CDR2 is FQGTGA. This CDR3 is built from 18 residues.

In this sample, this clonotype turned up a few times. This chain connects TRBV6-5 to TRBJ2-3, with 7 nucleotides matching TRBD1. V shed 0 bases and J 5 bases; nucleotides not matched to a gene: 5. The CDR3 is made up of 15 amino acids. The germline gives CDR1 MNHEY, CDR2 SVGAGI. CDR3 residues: CASSYSIGGGDTQYF. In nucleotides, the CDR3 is TGTGCCAGCAGTTACTCGATAGGGGGCGGAGATACGCAGTATTTT.

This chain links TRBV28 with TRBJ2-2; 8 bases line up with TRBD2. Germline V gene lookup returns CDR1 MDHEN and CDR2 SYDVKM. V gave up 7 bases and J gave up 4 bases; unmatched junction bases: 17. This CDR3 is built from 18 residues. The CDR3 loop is CASTTSLLAGPLTGELFF. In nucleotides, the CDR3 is TGTGCCAGCACCACCTCGTTGTTAGCGGGGCCGCTCACCGGGGAGCTGTTTTTT.

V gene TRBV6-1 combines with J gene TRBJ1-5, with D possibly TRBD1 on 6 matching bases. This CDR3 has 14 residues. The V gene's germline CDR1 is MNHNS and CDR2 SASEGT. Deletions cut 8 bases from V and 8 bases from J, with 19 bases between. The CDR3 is CASRPRGLGKPQHF. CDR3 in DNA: TGTGCCAGCCGTCCTCGGGGGCTAGGCAAGCCCCAGCATTTT.

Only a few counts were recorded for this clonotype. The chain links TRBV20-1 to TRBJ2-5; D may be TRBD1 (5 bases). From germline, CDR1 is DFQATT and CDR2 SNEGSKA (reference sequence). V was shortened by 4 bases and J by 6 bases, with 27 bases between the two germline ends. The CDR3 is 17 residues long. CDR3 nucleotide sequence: TGCAGTGCTAAACCGTTGCGTGCGGACATCCGACTCCAGACCCAGTACTTC. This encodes CSAKPLRADIRLQTQYF.

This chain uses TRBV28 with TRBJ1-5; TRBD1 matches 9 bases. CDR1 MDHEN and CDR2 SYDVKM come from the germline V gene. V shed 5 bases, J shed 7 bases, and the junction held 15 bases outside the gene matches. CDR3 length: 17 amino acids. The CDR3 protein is CASSPLTGTGIEQPQHF. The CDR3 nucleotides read TGTGCCAGCAGTCCCCTTACCGGGACAGGGATTGAGCAGCCCCAGCATTTT.

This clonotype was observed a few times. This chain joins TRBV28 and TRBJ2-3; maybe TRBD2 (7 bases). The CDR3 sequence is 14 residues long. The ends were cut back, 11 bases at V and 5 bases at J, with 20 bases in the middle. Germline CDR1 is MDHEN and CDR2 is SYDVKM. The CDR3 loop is CAGGKGGAGDTQYF. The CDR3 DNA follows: TGTGCCGGGGGCAAGGGGGGGGCCGGAGATACGCAGTATTTT.

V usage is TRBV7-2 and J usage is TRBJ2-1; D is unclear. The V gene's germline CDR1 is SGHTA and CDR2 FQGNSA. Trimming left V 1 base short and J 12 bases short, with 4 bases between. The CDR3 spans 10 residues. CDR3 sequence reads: CASSLVRQFF. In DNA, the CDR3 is TGTGCCAGCAGCTTAGTGAGGCAGTTCTTC.

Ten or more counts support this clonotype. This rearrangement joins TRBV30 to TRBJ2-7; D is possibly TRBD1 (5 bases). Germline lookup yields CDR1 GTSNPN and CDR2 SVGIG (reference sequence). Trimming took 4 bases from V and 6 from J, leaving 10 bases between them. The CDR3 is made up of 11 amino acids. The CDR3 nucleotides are TGTGCCTGGACTAAGGGGCGCGAGCAGTACTTC. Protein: CAWTKGREQYF.

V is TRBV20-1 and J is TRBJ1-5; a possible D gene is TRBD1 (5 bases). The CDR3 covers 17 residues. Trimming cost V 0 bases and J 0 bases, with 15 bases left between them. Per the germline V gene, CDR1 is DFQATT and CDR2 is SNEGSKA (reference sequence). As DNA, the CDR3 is TGCAGTGCTAGAGAGTTTGAAGGGGATCTTAGCAATCAGCCCCAGCATTTT. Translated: CSAREFEGDLSNQPQHF.

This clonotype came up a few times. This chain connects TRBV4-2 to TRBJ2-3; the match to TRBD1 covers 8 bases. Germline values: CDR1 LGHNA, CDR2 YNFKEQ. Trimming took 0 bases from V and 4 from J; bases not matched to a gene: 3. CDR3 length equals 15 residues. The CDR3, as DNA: TGTGCCAGCAGCCAAGAAGGACAGGGTTCAGATACGCAGTATTTT. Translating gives CASSQEGQGSDTQYF.

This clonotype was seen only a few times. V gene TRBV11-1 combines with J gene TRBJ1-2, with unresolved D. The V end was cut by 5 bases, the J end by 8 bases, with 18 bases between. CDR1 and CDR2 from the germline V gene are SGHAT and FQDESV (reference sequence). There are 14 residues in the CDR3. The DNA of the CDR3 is TGTGCCAGCAGCAATCCCCTAGGCTCCGAGGGCTACACCTTC. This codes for CASSNPLGSEGYTF.

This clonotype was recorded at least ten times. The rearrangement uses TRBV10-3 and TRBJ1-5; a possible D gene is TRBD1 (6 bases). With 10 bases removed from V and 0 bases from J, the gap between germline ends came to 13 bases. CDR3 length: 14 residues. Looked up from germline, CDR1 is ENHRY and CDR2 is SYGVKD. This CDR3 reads CATTGHPSNQPQHF. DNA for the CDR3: TGTGCCACCACGGGACATCCTAGCAATCAGCCCCAGCATTTT.

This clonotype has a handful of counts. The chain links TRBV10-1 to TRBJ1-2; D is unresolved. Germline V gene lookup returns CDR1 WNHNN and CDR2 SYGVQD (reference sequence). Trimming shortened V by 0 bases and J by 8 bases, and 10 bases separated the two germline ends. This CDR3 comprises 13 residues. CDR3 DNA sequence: TGCGCCAGCAGTGAGTCCGGCGGTTGGGGCTACACCTTC. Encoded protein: CASSESGGWGYTF.